The following is a TCR beta chain sequence with its context. Its binding antigen is unknown. No per-base quality is available; no much larger clone lies one base away. The Quick-DNA Microprep Kit was used to extract genomic DNA from the sorted cells. TCRbeta DNA was amplified with the immunoSEQ hsTCRbeta kit following the manufacturer's protocol. TCRbeta libraries were sequenced on an Illumina MiSeq instrument. As for how the authors treated the data: Following removal of out-of-frame sequences, 2 million to 2.5 million distinct TCRbeta sequences were retained, with an average of approximately 64,000 per individual. Two values were used to score each individual: the count of over 150 previously reported CMV-associated TCRbeta sequences and the total count of productive distinct TCRbeta sequences. A beta-binomial model was reimplemented in Python, and random forests from scikit-learn, run with default parameters, were trained on data from the US cohort. Classifier performance on the Belgian cohort was reported as the median AUC with percentile confidence intervals calculated over 10,000 bootstrap iterations. Here the immuneACCESS table is served through TCRdb, limited to in-frame sequences with V and J called. Missing clones are a known gap in these copies; in checked studies unresolved V genes cover under half, and the rest lacks a known reason. The V and J calls and the clone size are those of that table, but D and trimming were determined from the DNA. The table for this sample lists about 54,000 clones; about 80% of them were counted only once. Under 3% of the sample is taken by the ten largest.

Deletion took 0 bases off V and 1 base off J, with a span of 2 bases between the germline ends. CDR1 is given as SGHRS and CDR2 as YFSETQ, both from the germline V gene. Including the terminal cysteine and phenylalanine, the CDR3 comprises 13 residues. Left in the record is the CDR3 DNA by itself, 39 bases read in frame from the first base. Single viable CD3+CD4+CD8-CD45RO+ cells were sorted as memory CD4+ T cells on a FACSAria II. CMV serostatus was determined using a Roche Elecsys assay that detects serum IgG against CMV pp150, pp28, p38 and p52. Following thawing, total CD4+ T cells were enriched through positive selection using CD4 magnetic microbeads. The samples came from a different study that was designed specifically to examine the CD4+ T cell memory repertoire. Following standard operating procedures, peripheral blood mononuclear cells were isolated and cryopreserved, while serum was kept at -80 degrees C. The staining used CD3-PerCP (BW264/56), CD4-APC (RPA-T4), CD45RO-PE (UCHT1) and CD8-Pacific Orange (3B5) antibodies, and Sytox blue was used to exclude non-viable cells.

The data stem from a study of memory CD4+ T cells and cytomegalovirus serostatus (dated by TCRdb to the late 2010s). Study-level background: The cohort included around 35 healthy adults from Belgium, of whom 9 were CMV seropositive and 24 were CMV seronegative. The study sequenced CD4+ memory TCRbeta repertoires of a Belgian cohort with known cytomegalovirus serostatus to replicate a published TCR-based CMV serostatus classifier. What the work shows at the level of the full study, not this receptor alone: The results were interpreted as suggesting that the CMV-associated TCR signature is largely present in the CD4+ memory repertoire. For predicting CMV serostatus, the median bootstrapped AUC was approximately 0.96 using the original framework and about 0.9 using a US-trained random forest. Only CD4+CD45RO+ memory cells were sequenced, unlike the original study, which covered naive and memory CD4+ and CD8+ populations. A median bootstrapped AUC of almost 0.96 with a 95% CI of 0.76-1.00 was achieved on the Belgian cohort by the original-framework classifier. Of 170 or so previously reported CMV-associated TCRbeta sequences, about 68 appeared in the CD4+ memory repertoires, each in one to five individuals.

Material: memory CD4+ T cells from blood. The clonotype comes from an adult in good health and CMV-seropositive. In this chain, TRBV5-1 is recombined with TRBJ1-5, with no reliable assignment of the D segment. CDR3 reads: CASSLESNQPQHF. The DNA is TGCGCCAGCAGCTTGGAGAGCAATCAGCCCCAGCATTTT. Full variable domain (CDR3 extended with the reference TRBV5-1 and TRBJ1-5 proteins): KAGVTQTPRYLIKTRGQQVTLSCSPISGHRSVSWYQQTPGQGLQFLFEYFSETQRNKGNFPGRFSGRQFSNSRSEMNVSTLELGDSALYLCASSLESNQPQHFGDGTRLSIL.